This T cell receptor beta chain is from a study of OX40 agonist ivuxolimab in advanced cancers. Regarding the study in general: Ivuxolimab, which targeted the costimulatory receptor OX40 (CD134), was an agonistic, fully human IgG2 monoclonal antibody. The point of sequencing TCRbeta in the periphery was to test whether ivuxolimab changed TCR sequence diversity and drove clonal T-cell expansion. The dose-escalation cohort was over 70% male with a mean age of about 58 years, ranging from 23 to 79. Partial responses occurred in three dose-escalation patients: two with cutaneous melanoma and one with hepatocellular carcinoma. Intravenous ivuxolimab was administered to patients every 2 weeks at six dose levels: 0.01, 0.1, 0.3, 1.5, 3 and 10 mg/kg. Prior anti-PD-1, anti-PD-L1 or anti-CTLA-4 therapy was permitted, and checkpoint inhibitors had been received by about 36% of dose-escalation patients. The paper covers the monotherapy dose-escalation part of the phase I ivuxolimab trial, which included N = 52 patients. Of the 52 patients in dose escalation, some 20 had hepatocellular carcinoma, approximately 15 had melanoma, 9 had renal cell carcinoma and 9 had head and neck cancer. General conclusions and limits of the study: Low levels of normalized T-cell clonal expansion were also seen in some patients who did not respond. At doses of 0.1 to 3.0 mg/kg, clonal expansion of both CD4+ and CD8+ blood T cells was observed from baseline to week 6. On average, CD8+ T cells showed more expanded clones than CD4+ T cells after ivuxolimab. Partial responders in the 0.1-3.0 mg/kg groups had among the lowest normalized peripheral clonal expansion, especially among CD8+ T cells. Which antigens the clonally expanded peripheral T cells were specific for was not determined.

To sequence the TCRbeta CDR3 region, genomic DNA was isolated from the sorted cells. The immunoSEQ Assay was used for sequencing of TCRbeta CDR3 regions. In its TCRdb copy, this immuneACCESS table keeps in-frame sequences only and misses some clones. Where compared with another copy, unresolved V genes explain less than half of these, and the others have no known cause. The sample includes some 77,000 clones, with around 80% observed a single time. The ten most abundant clones make up around 0.8% of the sample. V is reduced by 2 bases and J by 4 bases, leaving a spacing of 12 bases between them. The CDR3 starts with the cysteine, ends with the phenylalanine, and has 15 residues. The sequence is cut down to CDR3 DNA, 45 bases in frame from base 1. From the germline V gene, CDR1 is SGHRS and CDR2 is YFSETQ. The trial excluded patients who had a history of autoimmune disease or who were on systemic immunosuppression. Peripheral blood for TCR sequencing was collected from all dose cohorts at baseline, on cycle 4 day 1, and on cycle 7 day 1. Samples were obtained from an open-label, multicenter, first-in-human phase I dose-escalation trial of ivuxolimab. Adults with locally advanced or metastatic melanoma, renal cell carcinoma, hepatocellular carcinoma or head and neck squamous cell carcinoma were enrolled in the trial. Before TCR sequencing, CD4+ and CD8+ T cells were separately sorted from peripheral blood.

Remarks on this clone: The clone's antigen remains unknown. No much larger clone exists at a distance of one base, and base qualities are not known.

The TCR originated in an adult with an advanced solid tumor such as melanoma, head and neck, liver or kidney cancer. Recombination linked TRBV5-1 to TRBJ2-2; TRBD2 is a possible D gene, resting on 5 matching bases. The specimen was CD4+ or CD8+ T cells sorted from blood, collected in a trial of the OX40 agonist ivuxolimab. In nucleotides, the sequence is TGCGCCAGCAGCTTAGAGAGAGGGCGCACCGGGGAGCTGTTTTTT. Its translation reads: CASSLERGRTGELFF.